The 9 T cell receptor beta chains listed next were all sequenced from one sample in a study of control samples from healthy donors and cancer patients. Sequencing was performed with immunoSEQ multiplex PCR; in TCRdb, only in-frame clones are kept and a portion is missing. The table includes tens of thousands of clones, around 90% detected once. The specimen was blood. Receptor source: a man aged 50 to 59 in good health.

The chain links TRBV7-8 to TRBJ1-4; no firm D call. The CDR3 has 14 amino acids. V lost 3 bases, J lost 4 bases, and 9 bases lay in between. Germline CDR1 is SGHVS and CDR2 is FQNEAQ. This chain's CDR3 is CASSFMTNNEKLFF. The CDR3, as DNA: TGTGCCAGCAGCTTTATGACTAATAATGAAAAACTGTTTTTT.

The chain links TRBV5-5 to TRBJ1-2, with 7 bases aligning to TRBD1. The CDR3 runs 16 residues. Trimming at V came to 4 bases and at J to 2 bases, leaving 11 bases not matched to a gene. CDR1 is SGHKS, CDR2 YYEKEE, per germline (reference sequence). CDR3 coding DNA: TGTGCCAGCAGCCTCGGGACAGCCCTTGGGAACTATGGCTACACCTTC. This codes for CASSLGTALGNYGYTF. The full variable domain, in which reference TRBV5-5 and TRBJ1-2 provide the parts outside the CDR3, is DAGVTQSPTHLIKTRGQQVTLRCSPISGHKSVSWYQQVLGQGPQFIFQYYEKEERGRGNFPDRFSARQFPNYSSELNVNALLLGDSALYLCASSLGTALGNYGYTFGSGTRLTVV.

The rearrangement links TRBV18 to TRBJ2-1, with 11 bases lining up with TRBD2. The CDR3 sequence is 15 residues long. Trimming at V came to 2 bases and at J to 4 bases, leaving 1 base not matched to a gene. Germline assignment: CDR1 KGHSH and CDR2 LQKENI. This chain's CDR3 is CASSPGTSGYNEQFF. For the CDR3, the DNA is TGTGCCAGCTCACCAGGGACTAGCGGTTACAATGAGCAGTTCTTC.

The genes are TRBV5-1 and TRBJ2-1, with 8 bases that match TRBD2. This CDR3 contains 15 residues. Trimming cost V 7 bases and J 2 bases; bases outside gene matches: 8. CDR1 SGHRS and CDR2 YFSETQ come from the germline V gene. CDR3 region: CASRTTGGAYNEQFF. The CDR3 DNA sequence: TGCGCCAGCCGCACGACGGGAGGGGCCTACAATGAGCAGTTCTTC.

By proportion, this clone is medium-sized. The V gene is TRBV4-1, the J gene TRBJ2-7, with D perhaps assigned TRBD1 or TRBD2 (5 bases each). Germline V lookup: CDR1 MGHRA, CDR2 YSYEKL. Trimming left V 4 bases short and J 2 bases short, with 12 bases between. The CDR3 has 14 amino acids. The CDR3 here is CASSLGTETYEQYF. The CDR3 DNA reads TGCGCCAGCAGCCTCGGGACCGAGACCTACGAGCAGTACTTC.

The rearrangement joins TRBV6-2 or TRBV6-3 to TRBJ2-7; D ambiguous. The CDR3 is 11 amino acids. V lost 1 base to trimming and J lost 3 bases, with 1 base between them. Germline loops: CDR1 MNHEY, CDR2 SVGEGT. The CDR3 here is CASSYYYEQYF. CDR3 sequence (DNA): TGTGCCAGCAGTTACTACTACGAGCAGTACTTC.

The CDR3 DNA reads as TGTGCCAGCAGTGACCCCGGAGGATTACCTGGAAACACCATATATTTT. Amino acid sequence: CASSDPGGLPGNTIYF. This rearrangement joins TRBV2 to TRBJ1-3; no firm D call. V was shortened by 3 bases and J by 2 bases, with 14 bases between the two germline ends. Germline-derived CDR1 and CDR2 are SNHLY and FYNNEI. The CDR3 covers 16 residues.

This clone appeared a single time. The chain recombines TRBV4-2 with TRBJ2-7; 11 positions agree with TRBD2. Trimming at V came to 4 bases and at J to 3 bases, leaving 8 bases not matched to a gene. Germline V lookup: CDR1 LGHNA, CDR2 YNFKEQ. There are 16 residues in the CDR3. In DNA, the CDR3 is TGTGCCAGCAGCCGAGCTGAGGGACTAGCGGACTACGAGCAGTACTTC. As protein: CASSRAEGLADYEQYF.

The chain employs TRBV6-5 and TRBJ1-3, with TRBD1 matching over 7 bases. Germline V gene sequence: CDR1 MNHEY, CDR2 SVGAGI. V was clipped by 6 bases and J by 2 bases; unmatched bases: 1. CDR3 length: 13 amino acids. CDR3 region: CASRQGAGNTIYF. The CDR3 DNA is TGTGCCAGCAGGCAGGGGGCTGGAAACACCATATATTTT.